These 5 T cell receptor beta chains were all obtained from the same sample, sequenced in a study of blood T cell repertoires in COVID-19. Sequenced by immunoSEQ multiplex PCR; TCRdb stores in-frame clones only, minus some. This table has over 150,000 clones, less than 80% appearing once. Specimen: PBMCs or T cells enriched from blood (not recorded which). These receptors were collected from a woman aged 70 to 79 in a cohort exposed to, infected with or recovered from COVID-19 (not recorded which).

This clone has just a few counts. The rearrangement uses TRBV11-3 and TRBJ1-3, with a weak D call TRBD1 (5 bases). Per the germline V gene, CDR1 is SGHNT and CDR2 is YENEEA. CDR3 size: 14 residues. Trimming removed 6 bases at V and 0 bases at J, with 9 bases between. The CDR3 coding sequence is TGTGCCAGCAGTCAGGGATTCTCTGGAAACACCATATATTTT. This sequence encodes CASSQGFSGNTIYF.

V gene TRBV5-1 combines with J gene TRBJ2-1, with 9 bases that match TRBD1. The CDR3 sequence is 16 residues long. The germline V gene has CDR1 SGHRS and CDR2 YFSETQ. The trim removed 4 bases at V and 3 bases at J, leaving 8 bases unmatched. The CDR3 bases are TGCGCCAGCAGCCGCCTGGGACAGGGCGGCTACAATGAGCAGTTCTTC. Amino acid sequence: CASSRLGQGGYNEQFF.

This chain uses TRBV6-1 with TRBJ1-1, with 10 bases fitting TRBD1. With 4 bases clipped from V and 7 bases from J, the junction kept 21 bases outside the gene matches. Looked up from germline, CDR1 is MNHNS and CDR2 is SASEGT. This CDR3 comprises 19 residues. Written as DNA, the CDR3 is TGTGCCAGCAGTGCACAGGGACAGGGGAGGATTACGCCCGACATTGAAGCTTTCTTT. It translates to CASSAQGQGRITPDIEAFF.

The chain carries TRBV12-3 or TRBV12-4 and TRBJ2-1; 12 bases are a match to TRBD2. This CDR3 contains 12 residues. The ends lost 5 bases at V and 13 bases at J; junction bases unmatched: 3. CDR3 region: CASSQTSGSQFF. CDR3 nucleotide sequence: TGTGCCAGCAGTCAGACTAGCGGGAGTCAGTTCTTC.

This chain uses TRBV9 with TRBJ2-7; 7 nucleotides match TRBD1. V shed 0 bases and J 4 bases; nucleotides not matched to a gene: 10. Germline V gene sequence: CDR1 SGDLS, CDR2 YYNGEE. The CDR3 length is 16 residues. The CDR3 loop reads CASSVEHRGKGYEQYF. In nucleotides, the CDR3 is TGTGCCAGCAGCGTAGAGCACAGGGGCAAAGGGTACGAGCAGTACTTC. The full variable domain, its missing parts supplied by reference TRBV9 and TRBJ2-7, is DSGVTQTPKHLITATGQRVTLRCSPRSGDLSVYWYQQSLDQGLQFLIQYYNGEERAKGNILERFSAQQFPDLHSELNLSSLELGDSALYFCASSVEHRGKGYEQYFGPGTRLTVT.